The 2 T cell receptor beta chains below come from one sample, sequenced in a study of shared clonotypes between healthy human individuals. Clones were read by immunoSEQ multiplex PCR, and TCRdb kept only the in-frame ones, dropping some. The sample shows some 1 million clones, 65% to 80% of them seen only once. Sequenced input: memory CD4+ T cells sorted from blood. Regarding subset: CD45RA-negative fraction. These receptors all come from a man between 18 and 35 years old in good health.

This chain uses TRBV7-2 with TRBJ2-5, with a tentative D call TRBD1 (6 bases). The germline gives CDR1 SGHTA, CDR2 FQGNSA. The CDR3 loop spans 17 amino acids. V was shortened by 2 bases and J by 5 bases, with 21 bases between the two germline ends. Here the CDR3 reads CASSLLGTSFNRETQYF. CDR3 sequence (DNA): TGTGCCAGCAGCTTATTAGGGACATCCTTCAATAGGGAGACCCAGTACTTC.

This clone was found once. The rearrangement uses TRBV6-6 and TRBJ2-7; 8 positions agree with TRBD2. Germline assignment: CDR1 MNHNY and CDR2 SVGAGI (reference sequence). The trim removed 8 bases at V and 3 bases at J, leaving 6 bases unmatched. The CDR3 loop spans 13 amino acids. The CDR3 nucleotides are TGTGCCAGCGGGACCGGGGGGGACTACGAGCAGTACTTC. Its translation is CASGTGGDYEQYF.